Each of the 14 T cell receptor beta chains below was sequenced from the same sample in a study of regulatory T cells in long-lasting Graves disease. In building TCR beta libraries, iRepertoire HTBI primers were used together with Arm-PCR of CDR3 regions. TCRdb reprocessed the multiplex PCR reads with MiXCR, giving one entry per CDR3 protein. This table holds hundreds of thousands of distinct CDR3 sequences, 13% found once. Described time point: newly diagnosed GD, antithyroid drugs for less than 3 months. The TCR library was prepared using RNA isolated from PBMCs. The same specimen was also included in a second study, on T cells in Graves' hyperthyroidism and ophthalmopathy.

This sample comprised peripheral blood mononuclear cells (PBMCs), obtained at new diagnosis, from a patient treated with antithyroid drugs. All receptors derive from a man aged 30 to 45 with Graves disease.

The chain uses TRBV20-1 and TRBJ1-5; no definite D call. The CDR3 covers 13 residues. Trimming pared 3 bases from V and 5 bases from J, leaving 11 bases between. Germline values: CDR1 DFQATT, CDR2 SNEGSKA (reference sequence). CDR3 region: CSASNQNDQPQHF. For the CDR3, the DNA is TGCAGTGCTAGTAATCAGAACGATCAGCCCCAGCATTTT.

This clonotype has ten or more counts. The V call is TRBV19, the J call TRBJ1-1, with D hard to call. Germline CDR1 and CDR2: LNHDA and SQIVND (reference sequence). This CDR3 comprises 13 residues. Deletions cut 7 bases from V and 3 bases from J, with 12 bases between. CDR3: CASTPNGYTEAFF. The CDR3 DNA reads as TGTGCCAGTACCCCGAACGGCTACACTGAAGCTTTCTTT.

This clonotype was observed many times. This chain joins TRBV5-1 and TRBJ2-7; no clear D. CDR1 SGHRS and CDR2 YFSETQ come from the germline V gene. The CDR3 is 13 residues long. With 4 bases removed from V and 0 bases from J, the gap between germline ends came to 8 bases. The CDR3 loop reads CASSPESSYEQYF. DNA of the CDR3: TGCGCCAGCAGCCCTGAGAGCTCCTACGAGCAGTACTTC.

The CDR3 is CSARAGTGGREQYF. The CDR3 bases are TGCAGTGCTAGAGCCGGGACAGGGGGCAGGGAGCAGTACTTC. The V and J genes are TRBV20-1 and TRBJ2-7, with TRBD1 matching 12 bases. After removal of 1 base from V and 7 bases from J, the junction contained 5 bases not matched to a gene. The CDR3 spans 14 residues. Germline values: CDR1 DFQATT, CDR2 SNEGSKA (reference sequence).

This clonotype was counted at least ten times. This chain uses TRBV29-1 with TRBJ2-6, with D possibly matching TRBD1 (6 bases). Trimming took off 3 bases at V and 0 bases at J, with 12 bases between the two ends. Germline-derived CDR1 and CDR2 are SQVTM and ANQGSEA. The CDR3 is made up of 16 amino acids. The CDR3 spells CSVEGAALSGANVLTF. In DNA form, the CDR3 reads TGCAGCGTTGAGGGGGCCGCGCTCTCTGGGGCCAACGTCCTGACTTTC.

The table lists this clonotype with a few counts. The chain carries TRBV20-1 and TRBJ1-6; D might be TRBD1 (5 bases). The germline CDR1 and CDR2 sequences are DFQATT and SNEGSKA (reference sequence). V was shortened by 0 bases and J by 1 base, with 7 bases between the two germline ends. The CDR3 spans 15 residues. The CDR3 DNA follows: TGCAGTGCTAGAGATTCAGGGTCCTATAATTCACCCCTCCACTTT. It encodes CSARDSGSYNSPLHF.

This clonotype was detected many times. The chain couples TRBV20-1 to TRBJ1-1; TRBD1 might be the D (5 bases). The CDR3 is made up of 15 amino acids. Germline V gene lookup returns CDR1 DFQATT and CDR2 SNEGSKA (reference sequence). V dropped 1 base and J dropped 4 bases, with 16 bases sitting between them. The CDR3 coding sequence is TGCAGTGCTAGAGGCCGCTTCGGGGGTGCCACTGAAGCTTTCTTT. This sequence encodes CSARGRFGGATEAFF.

The J gene is TRBJ2-1, the V gene TRBV19; 9 nucleotides match TRBD2. CDR3 size: 15 residues. Germline V gives CDR1 LNHDA, CDR2 SQIVND (reference sequence). Trimming at V came to 5 bases and at J to 7 bases, leaving 9 bases not matched to a gene. The CDR3 nucleotides are TGTGCCAGTAGTGCCCGACTAGCGGAAGAAAATGAGCAGTTCTTC. This translates into CASSARLAEENEQFF.

This clonotype was seen many times. The rearrangement uses TRBV28 and TRBJ2-5; TRBD2 might be the D (6 bases). The CDR3 runs 16 residues. Germline CDR1 MDHEN, CDR2 SYDVKM. V lost 1 base, J lost 1 base, and 13 bases lay in between. CDR3 protein: CASSLSTSFGQETQYF. CDR3 in DNA: TGTGCCAGCAGTTTATCTACTAGCTTCGGCCAAGAGACCCAGTACTTC.

This clonotype has at least ten counts. The chain uses TRBV29-1 and TRBJ2-3; D is unclear. V lost 6 bases to trimming and J lost 5 bases, with 6 bases between them. The CDR3 is 10 residues long. CDR1 and CDR2 (germline): SQVTM, ANQGSEA. CDR3 in DNA: TGCAGCGTGGGTAAAGATACGCAGTATTTT. This encodes CSVGKDTQYF.

At least ten counts were recorded for this clonotype. CDR3 in amino acids: CSARIPSGSYEQYF. The CDR3 nucleotides are TGCAGTGCTAGGATACCTAGCGGGAGCTACGAGCAGTACTTC. The rearrangement links TRBV20-1 to TRBJ2-7, with 10 bases lining up with TRBD2. This CDR3 is built from 14 residues. CDR1 and CDR2 from the germline V gene are DFQATT and SNEGSKA (reference sequence). V was pared by 3 bases and J by 3 bases, with 5 bases of the junction left unmatched.

This clonotype has ten or more counts. The chain recombines TRBV12-3 or TRBV12-4 with TRBJ1-5; TRBD1 matches 7 bases. This CDR3 spans 15 amino acids. V was pared by 3 bases and J by 6 bases, with 8 bases of the junction left unmatched. The CDR3 region has the DNA TGTGCCAGCAGTTTTGGTAAGGGGGCGACTCAGCCCCAGCATTTT. Amino acid sequence: CASSFGKGATQPQHF.

Ten or more counts support this clonotype. The V gene is TRBV11-1, the J gene TRBJ2-7; the D gene is possibly TRBD2 (6 bases). The CDR3 totals 12 residues. Between the trimmed V and J ends, which lost 4 bases and 5 bases, there was a span of 9 bases. Germline CDR1 SGHAT, CDR2 FQDESV (reference sequence). The DNA for the CDR3 is TGTGCCAGCAGCTGGCGGACTAACGAGCAGTACTTC. Encoded protein: CASSWRTNEQYF.

V gene TRBV12-3 or TRBV12-4 combines with J gene TRBJ1-4; 7 bases agree with TRBD1. V was pared by 10 bases and J by 6 bases, with 8 bases of the junction left unmatched. This CDR3 spans 13 amino acids. In DNA form, the CDR3 reads TGTGCCACCTCTGACAGGGCAGATGAAAAACTGTTTTTT. Encoded protein: CATSDRADEKLFF.